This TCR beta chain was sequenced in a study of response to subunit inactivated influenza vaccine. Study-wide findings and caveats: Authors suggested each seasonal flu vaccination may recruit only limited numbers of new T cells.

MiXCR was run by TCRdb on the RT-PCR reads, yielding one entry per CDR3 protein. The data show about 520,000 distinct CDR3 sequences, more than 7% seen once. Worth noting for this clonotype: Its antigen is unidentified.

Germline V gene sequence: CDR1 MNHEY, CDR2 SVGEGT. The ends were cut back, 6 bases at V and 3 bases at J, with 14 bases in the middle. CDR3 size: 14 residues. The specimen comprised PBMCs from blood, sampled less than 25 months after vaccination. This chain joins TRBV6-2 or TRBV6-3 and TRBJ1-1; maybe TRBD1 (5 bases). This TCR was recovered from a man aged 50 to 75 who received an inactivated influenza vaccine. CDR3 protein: CASREGPSHTEAFF. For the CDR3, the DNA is TGTGCCAGCAGAGAGGGACCCTCTCACACTGAAGCTTTCTTT.